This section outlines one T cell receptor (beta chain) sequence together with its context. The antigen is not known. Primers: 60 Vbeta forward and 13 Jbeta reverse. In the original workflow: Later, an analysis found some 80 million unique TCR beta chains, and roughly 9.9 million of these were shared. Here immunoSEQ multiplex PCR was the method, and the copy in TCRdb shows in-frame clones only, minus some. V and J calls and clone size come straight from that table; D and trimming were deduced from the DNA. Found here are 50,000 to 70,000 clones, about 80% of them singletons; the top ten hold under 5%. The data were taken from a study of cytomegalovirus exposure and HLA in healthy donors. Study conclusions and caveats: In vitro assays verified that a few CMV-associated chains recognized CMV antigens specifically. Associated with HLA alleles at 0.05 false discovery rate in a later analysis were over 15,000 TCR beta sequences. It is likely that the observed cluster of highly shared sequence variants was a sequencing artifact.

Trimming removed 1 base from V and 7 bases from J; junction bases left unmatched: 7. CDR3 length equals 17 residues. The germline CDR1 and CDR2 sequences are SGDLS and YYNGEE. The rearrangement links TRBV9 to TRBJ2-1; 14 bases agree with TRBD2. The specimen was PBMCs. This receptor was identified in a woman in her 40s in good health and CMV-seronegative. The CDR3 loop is CASSVSTGTSGRNEQFF. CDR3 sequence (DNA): TGTGCCAGCAGCGTAAGCACCGGGACTAGCGGGAGAAATGAGCAGTTCTTC.